This T cell receptor (beta chain) was observed in a study of blood T cell repertoires in COVID-19. Assay: immunoSEQ multiplex PCR; the TCRdb copy retains only in-frame clones and omits some. The data contain 220,000 or so clones, about 80% of them singletons. CDR1 is SGHTA and CDR2 is FQGNSA in the germline V gene. Trimming stripped 1 base from V and 0 bases from J, with 16 bases between. CDR3 length: 18 residues. This clone appeared a few times. The source of this sequence is a woman aged 80 or over with acute or convalescent COVID-19. V gene TRBV7-2 combines with J gene TRBJ2-1; D call uncertain. The sequencing sample was made of peripheral blood. CDR3 sequence: CASSLGRSGGSSYNEQFF. The CDR3 DNA sequence: TGTGCCAGCAGCTTAGGTCGTAGTGGCGGCAGCTCCTACAATGAGCAGTTCTTC.